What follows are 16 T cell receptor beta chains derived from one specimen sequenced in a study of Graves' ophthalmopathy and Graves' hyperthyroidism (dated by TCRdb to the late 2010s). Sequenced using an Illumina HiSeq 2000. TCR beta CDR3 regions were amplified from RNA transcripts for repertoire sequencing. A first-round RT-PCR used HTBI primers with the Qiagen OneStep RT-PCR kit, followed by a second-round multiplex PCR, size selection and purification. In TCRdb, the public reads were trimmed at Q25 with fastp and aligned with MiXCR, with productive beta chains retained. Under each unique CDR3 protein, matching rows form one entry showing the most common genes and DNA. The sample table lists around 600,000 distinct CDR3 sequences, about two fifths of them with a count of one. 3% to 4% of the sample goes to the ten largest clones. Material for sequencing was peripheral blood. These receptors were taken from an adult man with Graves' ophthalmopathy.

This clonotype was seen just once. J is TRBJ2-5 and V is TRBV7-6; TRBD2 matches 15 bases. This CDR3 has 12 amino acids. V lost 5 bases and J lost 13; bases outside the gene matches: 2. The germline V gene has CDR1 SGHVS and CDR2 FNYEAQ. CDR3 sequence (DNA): TGTGCCAGCAGCCCGGGACTAGCGGGGGGGTACTTC. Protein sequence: CASSPGLAGGYF.

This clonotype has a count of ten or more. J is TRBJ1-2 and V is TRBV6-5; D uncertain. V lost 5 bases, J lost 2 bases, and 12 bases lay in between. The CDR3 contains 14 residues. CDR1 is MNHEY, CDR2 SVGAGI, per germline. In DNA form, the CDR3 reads TGTGCCAGCAGTGATGGGCCGCTGAACTATGGCTACACCTTC. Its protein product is CASSDGPLNYGYTF.

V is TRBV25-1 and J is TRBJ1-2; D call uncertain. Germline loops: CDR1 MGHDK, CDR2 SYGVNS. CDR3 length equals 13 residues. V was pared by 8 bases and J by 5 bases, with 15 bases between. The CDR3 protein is CASVRSEGYGYTF. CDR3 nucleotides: TGTGCCAGCGTTCGATCGGAAGGTTATGGCTACACCTTC.

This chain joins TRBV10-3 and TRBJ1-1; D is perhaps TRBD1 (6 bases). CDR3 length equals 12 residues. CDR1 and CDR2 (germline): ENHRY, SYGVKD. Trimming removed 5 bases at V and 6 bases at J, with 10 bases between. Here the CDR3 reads CAISNRVAEAFF. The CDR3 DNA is TGTGCCATCAGTAACAGGGTCGCTGAAGCTTTCTTT.

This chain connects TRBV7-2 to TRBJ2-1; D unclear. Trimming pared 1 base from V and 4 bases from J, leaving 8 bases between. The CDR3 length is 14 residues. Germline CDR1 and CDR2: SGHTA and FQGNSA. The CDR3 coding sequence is TGTGCCAGCAGCTTAGAGTACCGTTACAATGAGCAGTTCTTC. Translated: CASSLEYRYNEQFF. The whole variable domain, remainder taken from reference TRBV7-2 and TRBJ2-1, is GAGVSQSPSNKVTEKGKDVELRCDPISGHTALYWYRQSLGQGLEFLIYFQGNSAPDKSGLPSDRFSAERTGGSVSTLTIQRTQQEDSAVYLCASSLEYRYNEQFFGPGTRLTVL.

The chain's CDR3 is CASSSSMWRGTEAFF. CDR3 bases: TGTGCCAGCAGCTCGTCGATGTGGAGGGGCACTGAAGCTTTCTTT. The chain links TRBV6-1 to TRBJ1-1, with D possibly being TRBD1 (5 bases). This CDR3 spans 15 amino acids. V lost 6 bases and J 4 bases, leaving 18 bases between the germline ends. In germline, CDR1 is MNHNS, CDR2 SASEGT.

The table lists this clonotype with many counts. The CDR3: CASSISGEETQYF. The CDR3 DNA reads as TGTGCCAGCAGCATTAGCGGCGAAGAGACCCAGTACTTC. The rearrangement joins TRBV7-6 to TRBJ2-5, with D perhaps matching TRBD2 (6 bases). Germline CDR1 reads SGHVS; CDR2 reads FNYEAQ. The CDR3 extends over 13 amino acids. V lost 5 bases and J 3 bases, leaving 10 bases between the germline ends. Together with reference TRBV7-6 and TRBJ2-5, the CDR3 gives the full variable domain: GAGVSQSPRYKVTKRGQDVALRCDPISGHVSLYWYRQALGQGPEFLTYFNYEAQQDKSGLPNDRFSAERPEGSISTLTIQRTEQRDSAMYRCASSISGEETQYFGPGTRLLVL.

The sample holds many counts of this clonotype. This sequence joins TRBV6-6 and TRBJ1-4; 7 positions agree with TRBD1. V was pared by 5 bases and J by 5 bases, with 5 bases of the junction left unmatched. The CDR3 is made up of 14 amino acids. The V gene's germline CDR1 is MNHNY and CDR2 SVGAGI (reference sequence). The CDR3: CASSQGQQNEKLFF. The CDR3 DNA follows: TGTGCCAGCAGTCAGGGACAGCAGAATGAAAAACTGTTTTTT.

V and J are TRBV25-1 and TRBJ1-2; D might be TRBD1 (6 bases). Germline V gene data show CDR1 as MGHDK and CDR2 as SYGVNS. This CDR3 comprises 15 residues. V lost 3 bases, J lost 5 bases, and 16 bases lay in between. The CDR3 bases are TGTGCCAGCAGTGATACCGGGACACAGGCTTATGGCTACACCTTC. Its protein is CASSDTGTQAYGYTF.

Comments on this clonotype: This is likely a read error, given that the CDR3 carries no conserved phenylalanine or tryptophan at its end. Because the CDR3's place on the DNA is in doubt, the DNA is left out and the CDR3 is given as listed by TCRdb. CDR3 sequence reads: CASRRRTS. This chain links TRBV12-3 or TRBV12-4 with TRBJ2-6. The CDR3 totals 8 residues, both ends included.

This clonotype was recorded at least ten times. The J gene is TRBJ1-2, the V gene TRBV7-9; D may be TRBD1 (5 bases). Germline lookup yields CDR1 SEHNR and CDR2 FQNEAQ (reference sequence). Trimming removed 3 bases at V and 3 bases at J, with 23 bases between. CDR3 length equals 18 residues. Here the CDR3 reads CASSLGGLRELLDYGYTF. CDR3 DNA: TGTGCCAGCAGCTTGGGGGGTCTGAGGGAACTCCTAGACTATGGCTACACCTTC. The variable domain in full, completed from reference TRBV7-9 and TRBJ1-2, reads DTGVSQNPRHKITKRGQNVTFRCDPISEHNRLYWYRQTLGQGPEFLTYFQNEAQLEKSRLLSDRFSAERPKGSFSTLEIQRTEQGDSAMYLCASSLGGLRELLDYGYTFGSGTRLTVV.

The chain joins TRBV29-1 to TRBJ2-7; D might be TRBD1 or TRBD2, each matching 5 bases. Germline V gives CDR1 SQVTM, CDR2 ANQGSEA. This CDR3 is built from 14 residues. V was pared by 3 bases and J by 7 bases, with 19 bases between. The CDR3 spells CSVEGRTVSGEQYF. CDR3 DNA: TGCAGCGTTGAGGGACGGACGGTCAGTGGGGAGCAGTACTTC.

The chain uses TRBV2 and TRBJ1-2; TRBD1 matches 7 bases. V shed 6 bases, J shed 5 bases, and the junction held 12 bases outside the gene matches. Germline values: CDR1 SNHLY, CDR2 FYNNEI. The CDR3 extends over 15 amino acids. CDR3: CASSQDFGTVYGYTF. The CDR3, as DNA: TGTGCCAGCAGCCAAGATTTTGGGACAGTATATGGCTACACCTTC.

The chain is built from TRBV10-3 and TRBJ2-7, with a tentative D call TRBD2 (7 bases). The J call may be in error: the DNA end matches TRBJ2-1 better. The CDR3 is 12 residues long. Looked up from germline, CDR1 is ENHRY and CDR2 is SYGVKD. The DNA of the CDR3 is TGTGCCATCAGTGTAGGGGGGGATGAGCAGTTCTTC. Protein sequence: CAISVGGDEQFF.

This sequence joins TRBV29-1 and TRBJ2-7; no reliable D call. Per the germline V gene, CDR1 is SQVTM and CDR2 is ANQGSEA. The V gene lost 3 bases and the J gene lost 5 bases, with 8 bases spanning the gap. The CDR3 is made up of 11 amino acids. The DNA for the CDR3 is TGCAGCGTTGAGGGCTTGCACGAGCAGTACTTC. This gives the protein CSVEGLHEQYF.

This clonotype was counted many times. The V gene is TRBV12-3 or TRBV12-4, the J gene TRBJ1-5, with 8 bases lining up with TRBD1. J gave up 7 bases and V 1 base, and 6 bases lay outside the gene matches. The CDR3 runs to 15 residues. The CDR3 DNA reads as TGTGCCAGCAGTTTAGGCAGGGGGCAACGGCAGCCCCAGCATTTT. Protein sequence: CASSLGRGQRQPQHF.